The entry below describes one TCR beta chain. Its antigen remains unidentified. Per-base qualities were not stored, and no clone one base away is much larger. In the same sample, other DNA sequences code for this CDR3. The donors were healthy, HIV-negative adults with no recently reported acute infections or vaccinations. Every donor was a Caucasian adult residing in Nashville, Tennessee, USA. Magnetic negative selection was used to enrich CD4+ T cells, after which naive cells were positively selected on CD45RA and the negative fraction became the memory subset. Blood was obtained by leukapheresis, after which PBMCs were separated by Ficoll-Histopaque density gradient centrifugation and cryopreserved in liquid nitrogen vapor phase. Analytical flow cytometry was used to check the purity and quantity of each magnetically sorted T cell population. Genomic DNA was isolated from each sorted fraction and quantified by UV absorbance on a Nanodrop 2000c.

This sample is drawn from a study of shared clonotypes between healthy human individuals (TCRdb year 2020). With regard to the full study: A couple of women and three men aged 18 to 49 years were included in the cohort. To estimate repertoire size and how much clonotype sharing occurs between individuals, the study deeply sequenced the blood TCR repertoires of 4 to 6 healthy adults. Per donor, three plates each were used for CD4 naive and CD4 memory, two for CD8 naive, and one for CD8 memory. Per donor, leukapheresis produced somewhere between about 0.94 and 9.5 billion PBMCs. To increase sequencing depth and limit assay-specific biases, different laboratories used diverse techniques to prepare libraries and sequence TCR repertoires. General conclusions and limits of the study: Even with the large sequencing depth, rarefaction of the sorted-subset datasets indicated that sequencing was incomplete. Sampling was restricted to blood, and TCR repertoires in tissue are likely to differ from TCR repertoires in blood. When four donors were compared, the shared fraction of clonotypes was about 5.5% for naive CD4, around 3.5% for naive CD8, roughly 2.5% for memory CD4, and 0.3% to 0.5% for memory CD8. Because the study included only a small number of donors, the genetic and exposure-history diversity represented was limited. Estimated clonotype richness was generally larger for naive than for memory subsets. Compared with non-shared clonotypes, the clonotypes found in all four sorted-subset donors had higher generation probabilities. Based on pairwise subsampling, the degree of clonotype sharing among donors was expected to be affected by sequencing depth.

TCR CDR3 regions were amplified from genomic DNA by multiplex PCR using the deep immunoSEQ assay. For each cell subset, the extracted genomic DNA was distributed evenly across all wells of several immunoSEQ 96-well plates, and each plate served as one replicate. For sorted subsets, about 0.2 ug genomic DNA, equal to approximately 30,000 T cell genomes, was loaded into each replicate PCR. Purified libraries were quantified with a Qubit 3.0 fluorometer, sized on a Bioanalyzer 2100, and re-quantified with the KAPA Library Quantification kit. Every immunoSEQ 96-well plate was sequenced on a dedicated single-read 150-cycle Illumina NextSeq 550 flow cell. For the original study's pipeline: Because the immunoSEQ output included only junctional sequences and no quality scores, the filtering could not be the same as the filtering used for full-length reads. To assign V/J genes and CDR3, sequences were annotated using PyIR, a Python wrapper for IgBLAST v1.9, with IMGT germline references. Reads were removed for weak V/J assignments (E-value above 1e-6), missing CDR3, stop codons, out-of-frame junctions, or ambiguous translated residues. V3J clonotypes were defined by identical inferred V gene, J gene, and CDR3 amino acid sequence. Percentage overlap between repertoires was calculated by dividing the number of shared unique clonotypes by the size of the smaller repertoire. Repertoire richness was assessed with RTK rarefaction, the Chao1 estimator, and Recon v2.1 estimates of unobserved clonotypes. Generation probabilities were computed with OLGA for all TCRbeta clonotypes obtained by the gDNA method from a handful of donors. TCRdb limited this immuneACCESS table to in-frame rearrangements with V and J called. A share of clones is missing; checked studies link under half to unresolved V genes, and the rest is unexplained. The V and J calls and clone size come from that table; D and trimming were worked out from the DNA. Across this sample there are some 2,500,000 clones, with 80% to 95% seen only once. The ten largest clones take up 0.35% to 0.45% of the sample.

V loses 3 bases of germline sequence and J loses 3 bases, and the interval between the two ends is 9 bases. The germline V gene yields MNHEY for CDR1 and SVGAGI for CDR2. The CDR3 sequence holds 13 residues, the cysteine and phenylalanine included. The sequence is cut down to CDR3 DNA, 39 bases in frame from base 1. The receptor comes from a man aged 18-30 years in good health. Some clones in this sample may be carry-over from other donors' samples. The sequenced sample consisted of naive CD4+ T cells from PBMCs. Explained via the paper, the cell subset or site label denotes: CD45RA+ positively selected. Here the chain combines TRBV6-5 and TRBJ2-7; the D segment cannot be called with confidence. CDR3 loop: CASSYRGDYEQYF. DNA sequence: TGTGCCAGCAGTTATAGAGGTGACTACGAGCAGTACTTC.